This TCR beta chain is drawn from a study of T-cell reconstitution after alpha-beta-depleted transplantation in children. Points from the study as a whole: TCRbeta diversity was high at day 60 in some patients (a result of surviving recipient T cells and thymic progenitors). At the one-year point after transplant, T-cell counts and TCRbeta diversity were found to come mostly from T cells that had been newly produced.

Germline V gene lookup returns CDR1 DFQATT and CDR2 SNEGSKA (reference sequence). The CDR3 totals 12 residues. Trimming pared 5 bases from V and 1 base from J, leaving 8 bases between. It was with unique molecular identifiers that the TCRbeta library was prepared. TCRdb recomputed calls from the PCR reads with MiXCR, one row per CDR3 protein. Of approximately 47,000 distinct CDR3 sequences in the sample, under 60% were seen once. This clonotype was observed a handful of times. The antigen remains undetermined. The J gene is TRBJ1-1, the V gene TRBV20-1; D may be TRBD1 (5 bases). The sequenced sample was peripheral blood, obtained before TCRalphabeta/CD19-depleted stem cell transplant. This receptor was obtained from a boy under two years old with SCID, due to receive a stem cell transplant. The CDR3 nucleotides read TGCAGTGCTGGGGGGGAGAACACTGAAGCTTTCTTT. Protein: CSAGGENTEAFF.